This T cell receptor beta chain was identified in a study of T cell responses to AZD1222 COVID-19 vaccine. Study outcomes and limitations: CD4 TCRs covered the whole spike, strongest at regions 160-218 and 743-854.

Profiled with immunoSEQ multiplex PCR; TCRdb holds only in-frame clones, not every one. This sample has around 140,000 clones; around 94% occur once, and the top ten carry about 12%. This CDR3 is built from 14 residues. Germline-derived CDR1 and CDR2 are MGHRA and YSYEKL. V lost 4 bases, J lost 1 base, and 3 bases stayed unmatched. This clone was seen once. Its antigen remains unidentified. The receptor was isolated from an adult who had recovered from COVID-19. The chain carries TRBV4-1 and TRBJ1-1; 7 bases match TRBD1. The sample consisted of peripheral blood, taken after recovery from COVID-19. The CDR3 sequence: CASSRGQENTEAFF. The DNA for the CDR3 is TGCGCCAGCAGCCGTGGACAGGAGAACACTGAAGCTTTCTTT.